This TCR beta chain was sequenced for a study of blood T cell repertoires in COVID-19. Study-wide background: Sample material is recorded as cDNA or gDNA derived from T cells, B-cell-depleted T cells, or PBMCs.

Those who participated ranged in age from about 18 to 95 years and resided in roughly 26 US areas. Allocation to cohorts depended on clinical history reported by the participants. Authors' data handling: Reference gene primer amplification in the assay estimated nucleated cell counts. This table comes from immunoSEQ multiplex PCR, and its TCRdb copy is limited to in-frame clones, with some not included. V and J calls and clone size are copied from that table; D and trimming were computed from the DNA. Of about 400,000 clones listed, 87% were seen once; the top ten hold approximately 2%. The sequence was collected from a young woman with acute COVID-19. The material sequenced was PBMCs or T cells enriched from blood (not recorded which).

DNA of the CDR3: TGTGCCAGCAGTTCACAGGGTGCAACTAATGAAAAACTGTTTTTT. It codes for CASSSQGATNEKLFF. The chain has TRBV6-5 and TRBJ1-4, with D perhaps matching TRBD1 (6 bases). CDR1 and CDR2 from the germline V gene are MNHEY and SVGAGI. The germline V and J ends were trimmed by 4 bases and 0 bases, with 9 bases remaining between them. The CDR3 runs to 15 residues.